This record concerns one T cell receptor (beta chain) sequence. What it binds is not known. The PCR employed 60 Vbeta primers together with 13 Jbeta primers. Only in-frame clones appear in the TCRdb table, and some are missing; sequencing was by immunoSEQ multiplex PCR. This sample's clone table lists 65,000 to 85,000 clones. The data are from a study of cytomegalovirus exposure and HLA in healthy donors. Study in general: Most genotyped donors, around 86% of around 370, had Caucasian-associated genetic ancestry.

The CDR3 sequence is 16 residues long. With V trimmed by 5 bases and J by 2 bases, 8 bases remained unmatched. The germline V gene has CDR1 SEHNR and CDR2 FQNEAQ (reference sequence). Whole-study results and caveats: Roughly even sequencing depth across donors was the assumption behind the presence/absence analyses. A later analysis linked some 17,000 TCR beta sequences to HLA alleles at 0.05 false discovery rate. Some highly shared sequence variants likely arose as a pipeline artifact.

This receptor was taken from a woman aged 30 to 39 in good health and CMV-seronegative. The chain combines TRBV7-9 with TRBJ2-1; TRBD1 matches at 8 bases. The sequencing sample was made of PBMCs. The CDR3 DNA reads TGTGCCAGCAGCCCGAGGACAGGGTATGCCTACAATGAGCAGTTCTTC. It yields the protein CASSPRTGYAYNEQFF.